These 24 T cell receptor beta chains were all obtained from the same sample, sequenced in a study of response to subunit inactivated influenza vaccine (dated by TCRdb to 2017 to 2018). Receptors were amplified or captured by RT-PCR. Sequenced using an Illumina HiSeq 2500. TCRdb trimmed public reads at Q25 via fastp, called clones via MiXCR and kept in-frame beta chains. Each entry merges the rows of one CDR3 protein and shows their most common DNA and genes. This sample holds about 520,000 distinct CDR3 sequences; over 25% were observed only once. Approximately 2% of the sample goes to the ten largest clones. The sample in question was CD4+ T cells sorted from PBMCs, obtained 5 to 6 days after vaccination. These receptors were taken from a man in his forties or fifties who received an inactivated influenza vaccine. Donor details come from another sample of the same person, matched by shared clones.

The chain links TRBV5-1 to TRBJ2-7; 9 positions match TRBD1. The V gene's germline CDR1 is SGHRS and CDR2 YFSETQ. Trimming cost V 1 base and J 5 bases; bases outside gene matches: 10. The length of the CDR3 is 16 residues. CDR3 nucleotides: TGCGCCAGCAGCTTGTTCGAACAGGGGGCGAGGAACGAGCAGTACTTC. Its protein is CASSLFEQGARNEQYF.

This clonotype showed up just a few times. The chain combines TRBV6-2 or TRBV6-3 with TRBJ2-1; either TRBD1 or TRBD2 may supply D (5 bases each). The CDR3 consists of 17 residues. CDR1 is MNHEY and CDR2 is SVGEGT in the germline V gene. V dropped 4 bases and J dropped 0 bases, with 16 bases sitting between them. Here the CDR3 DNA reads TGTGCCAGCAGTTTTCGGGACGCTCTTTTCTCCTACAATGAGCAGTTCTTC. Translation gives CASSFRDALFSYNEQFF.

The chain employs TRBV20-1 and TRBJ2-1; TRBD2 agrees at 9 bases. CDR3 length equals 14 residues. Germline CDR1 and CDR2: DFQATT and SNEGSKA (reference sequence). Trimming took 4 bases from V and 2 from J; bases not matched to a gene: 3. The DNA for the CDR3 is TGCAGTGCTATAGCGGGAGTTGCCTACAATGAGCAGTTCTTC. Translating gives CSAIAGVAYNEQFF.

The chain joins TRBV7-8 to TRBJ2-5, with TRBD2 matching 7 bases. The V segment lost 5 bases and the J segment 9 bases; nucleotides outside the gene matches: 15. Germline CDR1 and CDR2: SGHVS and FQNEAQ. The CDR3 covers 15 residues. The CDR3 region has the DNA TGTGCCAGCAGCCCTAATGGACTAGTGGGTGGCGCCCAGTACTTC. Protein sequence: CASSPNGLVGGAQYF.

This clonotype was picked up a small number of times. This chain uses TRBV27 with TRBJ2-7; D unclear. This CDR3 contains 11 residues. Germline V CDR1 and CDR2: MNHEY, SMNVEV (reference sequence). V lost 5 bases to trimming and J lost 7 bases, with 9 bases between them. Here the CDR3 DNA reads TGTGCCAGCAGTCCACTACGAGAGCAGTACTTC. This codes for CASSPLREQYF.

A few counts support this clonotype. This rearrangement joins TRBV24-1 to TRBJ2-1; 13 nucleotides line up with TRBD2. This CDR3 has 18 amino acids. Per germline, CDR1 KGHDR and CDR2 SFDVKD. With V trimmed by 2 bases and J by 8 bases, 11 bases remained unmatched. Here the CDR3 reads CATSDSFWTSGSVDEQFF. As DNA, the CDR3 is TGTGCCACCAGTGATTCCTTTTGGACTAGCGGGAGCGTCGATGAGCAGTTCTTC.

This clonotype was seen more than once but under ten times. The chain uses TRBV20-1 and TRBJ2-1; D possibly corresponds to TRBD2 (6 bases). The germline V and J ends were trimmed by 3 bases and 5 bases, with 14 bases remaining between them. This CDR3 has 14 residues. Germline CDR1 and CDR2: DFQATT and SNEGSKA (reference sequence). CDR3 sequence: CSASSGTHNNEQFF. CDR3 nucleotide sequence: TGCAGTGCTAGTTCTGGGACTCACAACAATGAGCAGTTCTTC.

This chain joins TRBV19 and TRBJ2-1, with 12 bases lining up with TRBD2. This CDR3 has 15 residues. Germline loops: CDR1 LNHDA, CDR2 SQIVND (reference sequence). V lost 4 bases and J lost 2; bases outside the gene matches: 0. CDR3 protein: CASSRTSGTYNEQFF. CDR3 DNA sequence: TGTGCCAGTAGTAGGACTAGCGGGACCTACAATGAGCAGTTCTTC.

The J gene is TRBJ2-5, the V gene TRBV18, with D hard to call. The germline gives CDR1 KGHSH, CDR2 LQKENI. CDR3 length: 13 amino acids. V dropped 2 bases and J dropped 5 bases, with 9 bases sitting between them. Here the CDR3 reads CASSPEQRETQYF. DNA for the CDR3: TGTGCCAGCTCACCAGAGCAGAGGGAGACCCAGTACTTC.

The CDR3 region is CASSPLGSGNEQFF. Written as DNA, the CDR3 is TGTGCCAGCAGCCCGCTTGGTAGCGGAAATGAGCAGTTCTTC. The rearrangement links TRBV3-1 to TRBJ2-1, with TRBD2 as a possible D gene (6 bases). The CDR3 totals 14 residues. V lost 4 bases to trimming and J lost 7 bases, with 14 bases between them. Germline V gene data show CDR1 as LGHDT and CDR2 as YNNKEL (reference sequence).

This clonotype turned up a few times. A junction boundary mismatches the germline segment, possibly from a read error. This chain uses TRBV6-5 with TRBJ2-1; perhaps TRBD2 as D (5 bases). Germline V gene lookup returns CDR1 MNHEY and CDR2 SVGAGI. CDR3 length equals 11 residues. CDR3 nucleotides: TGTGCCAGCAGTTCACTAGTTGAGGAGTTCTTC. It codes for CASSSLVEEFF.

CDR3 DNA: TGCGCCAGCAGCCAAGATCGGGGGTGGCCCTCGGAGCAGTACTTC. It specifies CASSQDRGWPSEQYF. The rearrangement links TRBV4-3 to TRBJ2-7, with D tentatively TRBD2 (6 bases). The germline gives CDR1 LGHNA, CDR2 YSLEER. V lost 0 bases, J lost 7 bases, and 16 bases lay in between. The CDR3 is made up of 15 amino acids.

The chain links TRBV4-3 to TRBJ2-7; D is possibly TRBD1 (6 bases). The germline V gene encodes CDR1 LGHNA and CDR2 YSLEER. The CDR3 extends over 15 amino acids. Trimming took 1 base from V and 2 from J, leaving 12 bases between them. The CDR3 DNA is TGCGCCAGCAGCCAAGGGACAGTGGTCCCCTACGAGCAGTACTTC. The encoded protein is CASSQGTVVPYEQYF.

In its sample, this clonotype was seen many times. The chain recombines TRBV6-5 with TRBJ1-1; no firm D call. Germline loops: CDR1 MNHEY, CDR2 SVGAGI. The CDR3 sequence is 13 residues long. V was shortened by 3 bases and J by 6 bases, with 11 bases between the two germline ends. The CDR3 protein is CASSYYERSEAFF. The CDR3 nucleotides read TGTGCCAGCAGTTATTATGAGAGGTCTGAAGCTTTCTTT.

V is TRBV7-2 and J is TRBJ2-1; D could derive from TRBD1 or TRBD2 (6 bases each). CDR1 and CDR2 from the germline V gene are SGHTA and FQGNSA. CDR3 length equals 15 residues. Trimming pared 6 bases from V and 0 bases from J, leaving 12 bases between. CDR3 region: CASRGGRSSYNEQFF. The CDR3 DNA is TGTGCCAGCAGGGGGGGCAGGAGCTCCTACAATGAGCAGTTCTTC.

In the case of this clonotype: Its ends do not fully match the called genes, so a read error is possible. The chain carries TRBV5-1 and TRBJ2-1, with D maybe TRBD2 (5 bases). The CDR3 extends over 13 amino acids. CDR1 SGHRS and CDR2 YFSETQ come from the germline V gene. The CDR3 DNA sequence: TGCACCAGCAGCTTGGAATCGGGGAATGAGCAGTTCTTC. This encodes CTSSLESGNEQFF. Full variable domain (missing parts from reference TRBV5-1 and TRBJ2-1): KAGVTQTPRYLIKTRGQQVTLSCSPISGHRSVSWYQQTPGQGLQFLFEYFSETQRNKGNFPGRFSGRQFSNSRSEMNVSTLELGDSALYLCTSSLESGNEQFFGPGTRLTVL.

J is TRBJ2-7 and V is TRBV29-1, with 13 nucleotides matching TRBD2. This CDR3 is built from 13 residues. V shed 2 bases, J shed 8 bases, and the junction held 3 bases outside the gene matches. Germline V gene lookup returns CDR1 SQVTM and CDR2 ANQGSEA. The CDR3 protein is CSVERTSGSKQYF. As DNA, the CDR3 is TGCAGCGTTGAACGGACTAGCGGGAGCAAGCAGTACTTC.

CDR3 nucleotide sequence: TGTGCCAGCAGTGACTCTCTGGATCATACGCAGTATTTT. Its protein product is CASSDSLDHTQYF. This chain uses TRBV6-4 with TRBJ2-3, with D unclear. CDR3 size: 13 residues. V lost 0 bases and J 7 bases, leaving 8 bases between the germline ends. Germline lookup yields CDR1 MRHNA and CDR2 SNTAGT.

In its sample, this clonotype was seen a few times. The rearrangement links TRBV7-9 to TRBJ2-7; TRBD1 aligns across 7 bases. This CDR3 region has 15 residues. The V gene's germline CDR1 is SEHNR and CDR2 FQNEAQ (reference sequence). Trimming cost V 5 bases and J 4 bases; bases outside gene matches: 11. CDR3 DNA sequence: TGTGCCAGCAGCCTAATGAAAGGACAGGCTTACGAGCAGTACTTC. Its protein product is CASSLMKGQAYEQYF.

This clonotype has ten or more counts. V usage is TRBV10-3 and J usage is TRBJ2-5; D ambiguous. V lost 4 bases and J lost 4, with 10 bases in between. The CDR3 runs to 13 residues. Per the germline V gene, CDR1 is ENHRY and CDR2 is SYGVKD. CDR3 coding DNA: TGTGCCATCAGTGCCGCGGTCGGAGAGACCCAGTACTTC. Protein: CAISAAVGETQYF.

This clonotype was seen a few times. The chain couples TRBV5-1 to TRBJ2-1; 8 positions agree with TRBD2. Unmatched junction bases numbered 9, after V lost 0 bases and J lost 4 bases. CDR3 length: 17 amino acids. The germline V gene has CDR1 SGHRS and CDR2 YFSETQ. In nucleotides, the CDR3 is TGCGCCAGCAGCTTGGTTTTGGGTCTAGCGGGTTACAATGAGCAGTTCTTC. It yields the protein CASSLVLGLAGYNEQFF.

The chain links TRBV6-5 to TRBJ2-5, with D perhaps TRBD2 (5 bases). Germline V gene data show CDR1 as MNHEY and CDR2 as SVGAGI. CDR3 length: 15 amino acids. V was trimmed by 4 bases and J by 3 bases, leaving 15 bases between them. CDR3 sequence: CASSSPGGPKETQYF. DNA of the CDR3: TGTGCCAGCAGTTCTCCAGGCGGGCCGAAAGAGACCCAGTACTTC.

Only one count was recorded for this clonotype. The genes are TRBV15 and TRBJ2-5; no reliable D call. The germline gives CDR1 LNHNV, CDR2 YYDKDF (reference sequence). This CDR3 is built from 15 residues. V was trimmed by 0 bases and J by 2 bases, leaving 10 bases between them. The DNA for the CDR3 is TGTGCCACCAGCAGAGAGTATCGGATACAAGAGACCCAGTACTTC. This codes for CATSREYRIQETQYF.

The chain links TRBV12-3 or TRBV12-4 to TRBJ1-3; D is ambiguous. Trimming stripped 4 bases from V and 6 bases from J, with 7 bases between. This CDR3 has 12 amino acids. The CDR3 sequence is CASSSGENTIYF. The CDR3 region has the DNA TGTGCCAGCAGTTCCGGTGAAAACACCATATATTTT.